Reported below is one TCR beta chain. The sample belongs to a study of blood T cells in healthy people across ages. PBMCs numbering at least 6 million were isolated per sample. The CDR3 sequence is 15 residues long. V lost 6 bases, J lost 6 bases, and 7 bases stayed unmatched. CDR1 is ENHRY and CDR2 is SYGVKD in the germline V gene. Through a sample-barcoded 5' primer and a J-beta primer mix, a second PCR was run for 7 to 11 cycles. TCRdb called the 5' RACE reads again in MiXCR, with one record for every CDR3 protein. Altogether hundreds of thousands of distinct CDR3 sequences are present, approximately 39% being singletons, with the ten largest covering more than 20%.

Sequencing was done on a sample of blood. V is TRBV10-3 and J is TRBJ2-2, with 10 nucleotides matching TRBD2. This TCR came from a woman aged 60-75 years in good health. Here the CDR3 reads CAISRLAGLAGELFF. CDR3 in DNA: TGTGCCATCAGCAGACTAGCGGGTCTTGCCGGGGAGCTGTTTTTT.